A selection of T cell receptor beta chains follows, all from one sample in a study of CD8 T cells in Susac syndrome. A single record per CDR3 protein comes from TCRdb applying MiXCR to the immunoSEQ multiplex PCR reads. The sample contains about 140,000 distinct CDR3 sequences, around 94% of which appear only once. Sequenced input: CD4+ T cells from PBMCs. The receptors here all came from a human donor in good health. Each CDR3 is given with its conserved first and last residue.

j_call: TRBJ2-1
v_call: TRBV4-1
cdr3_length: 17
cdr3_aa: CASSQGGQGSSYNEQFF

j_call: TRBJ2-7
v_call: TRBV28
cdr3_length: 13
cdr3_aa: CASSLGLPGEQYF

j_call: TRBJ1-4
v_call: TRBV12-3/TRBV12-4
cdr3_length: 12
cdr3_aa: CASRDLGVKLFF

j_call: TRBJ1-1
v_call: TRBV29-1
cdr3_length: 14
cdr3_aa: CSVEVGTANTEAFF

j_call: TRBJ2-4
v_call: TRBV12-3/TRBV12-4
cdr3_length: 14
cdr3_aa: CASSLRGAKNIQYF

j_call: TRBJ2-5
v_call: TRBV20-1
cdr3_length: 13
cdr3_aa: CSARRDTDPDQYF

j_call: TRBJ2-1
v_call: TRBV20-1
cdr3_length: 12
cdr3_aa: CSAATLWGEQFF

j_call: TRBJ2-3
v_call: TRBV19
cdr3_length: 13
cdr3_aa: CASSASGTDTQYF

j_call: TRBJ2-3
v_call: TRBV29-1
cdr3_length: 11
cdr3_aa: CSAGPTDTQYF

j_call: TRBJ2-1
v_call: TRBV5-1
cdr3_length: 17
cdr3_aa: CASSFGLARSDYNEQFF

j_call: TRBJ2-7
v_call: TRBV18
cdr3_length: 15
cdr3_aa: CASSPPGLAEYEQYF

j_call: TRBJ2-3
v_call: TRBV12-3/TRBV12-4
cdr3_length: 15
cdr3_aa: CATLERTRLTDTQYF

j_call: TRBJ1-2
v_call: TRBV10-2
cdr3_length: 13
cdr3_aa: CASSELGRSGYTF

j_call: TRBJ1-3
v_call: TRBV18
cdr3_length: 11
cdr3_aa: CASSPGRTIYF

j_call: TRBJ2-1
v_call: TRBV4-2
cdr3_length: 15
cdr3_aa: CASSETSGGFNEQFF

j_call: TRBJ1-1
v_call: TRBV30
cdr3_length: 12
cdr3_aa: CARGQGGTEAFF

j_call: TRBJ2-6
v_call: TRBV7-3
cdr3_length: 13
cdr3_aa: CASSISGANVLTF

j_call: TRBJ2-1
v_call: TRBV12-5
cdr3_length: 17
cdr3_aa: CASGLARLAGVDNEQFF

j_call: TRBJ1-4
v_call: TRBV6-1
cdr3_length: 11
cdr3_aa: CASLRNEKLFF

j_call: TRBJ1-5
v_call: TRBV30
cdr3_length: 16
cdr3_aa: CAWSVGGTGSNQPQHF

j_call: TRBJ1-2
v_call: TRBV6-5
cdr3_length: 13
cdr3_aa: CASSTQIYYGYTF

j_call: TRBJ1-1
v_call: TRBV5-1
cdr3_length: 15
cdr3_aa: CASTPRTGLNTEAFF

j_call: TRBJ2-3
v_call: TRBV11-2
cdr3_length: 20
cdr3_aa: CASSFSPRRLAGGGTDTQYF

j_call: TRBJ2-7
v_call: TRBV7-9
cdr3_length: 12
cdr3_aa: CASSRDGYEQYF